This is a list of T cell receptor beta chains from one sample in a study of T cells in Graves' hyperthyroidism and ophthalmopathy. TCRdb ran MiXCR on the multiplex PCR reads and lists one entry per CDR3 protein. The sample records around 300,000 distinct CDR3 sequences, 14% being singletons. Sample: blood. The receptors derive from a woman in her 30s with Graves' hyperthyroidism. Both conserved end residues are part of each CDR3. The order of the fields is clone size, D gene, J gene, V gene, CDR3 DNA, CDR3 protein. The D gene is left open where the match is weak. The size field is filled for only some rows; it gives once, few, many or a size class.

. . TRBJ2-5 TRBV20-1 TGCAGTGCTAGGGTAGCGCGTCCGACCCAGTACTTC CSARVARPTQYF
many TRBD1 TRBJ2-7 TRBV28 TGTGCCAGCTCCCCTCCGGGACAGGACCCATGGGAGCAGTACTTC CASSPPGQDPWEQYF
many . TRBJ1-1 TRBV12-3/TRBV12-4 TGTGCCAGCAGCCTACAACTACCGGGGAGGACTGAAGCTTTCTTT CASSLQLPGRTEAFF
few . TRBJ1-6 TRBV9 TGTGCCAGCAGCGTAGAATGGGTGTGGGTTTCACCCCTCCACTTT CASSVEWVWVSPLHF
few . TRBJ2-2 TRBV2 TGTGCCAGCAGTGAAGCTCCTCTAGCTACCGGGGAGCTGTTTTTT CASSEAPLATGELFF
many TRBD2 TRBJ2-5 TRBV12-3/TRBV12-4 TGTGCCAGCAGTATCCCGGGGGGAGCAGAGACCCAGTACTTC CASSIPGGAETQYF
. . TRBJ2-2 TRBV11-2 TGTGCCAGCAGCTTAGCACAGGCCCGTCTCGGGGAGCTGTTTTTT CASSLAQARLGELFF
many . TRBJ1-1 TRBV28 TGTGCCAGCACCAGTCAAGGCGTTTCTCTTCATCTTTACCCTGAAGCTTTCTTT CASTSQGVSLHLYPEAFF
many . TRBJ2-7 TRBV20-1 TGCAGTGTGGTCCGCGGACAGAATTACTACGAGCAGTACTTC CSVVRGQNYYEQYF
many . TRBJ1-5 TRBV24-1 TGTGCCACCAGTGTAACCGGCAATCAGCCCCAGCATTTT CATSVTGNQPQHF
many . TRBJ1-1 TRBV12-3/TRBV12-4 TGTGCCACCGGCGGCCGGGGGGCTTTCTTT CATGGRGAFF